This entry concerns a single T cell receptor beta chain. The CDR3 loop spans 14 amino acids. With 4 bases removed from V and 2 bases from J, the gap between germline ends came to 11 bases. When the RNA was reverse transcribed, random hexamers were used with an input of roughly 0.45 to 1 ug. TCR beta CDR3 was amplified by immunoSEQ multiplex PCR. This amplification extended across 54 Vbeta and 13 Jbeta segments. TCRdb re-called the immunoSEQ multiplex PCR reads with MiXCR, one entry per CDR3 protein. The table includes 170,000 or so distinct CDR3 sequences, roughly 95% detected once. The data were taken from a study of CD8 T cells in Susac syndrome. While CD8+ and CD4+ T cells were isolated negatively, TEMRA cells were enriched by FACS.

This chain joins TRBV12-3 or TRBV12-4 and TRBJ1-1, with D unclear. The receptor was isolated from a human donor with multiple sclerosis. Sample: CD8+ T cells from PBMCs. The CDR3 loop reads CASSSPGSNTEAFF. In DNA, the CDR3 is TGTGCCAGCAGTTCCCCGGGATCTAACACTGAAGCTTTCTTT.